These T cell receptor beta chains were read from a single sample in a study of shared clonotypes between healthy human individuals. Only in-frame clones appear in the TCRdb table, and some are missing; sequencing was by immunoSEQ multiplex PCR. This table holds about a million clones, roughly 80% found once. The sample comprised memory CD4+ T cells from PBMCs. These TCRs come from a man aged 18 to 30 in good health. Some clones in this sample may be carry-over from other donors' samples. CDR3s include the opening cysteine and the closing phenylalanine or tryptophan. The D gene is left open where the match is weak. Clone size appears in some rows only: once, few, many, or a class for an expanded clone.

v_call	d_call	clone_size	j_call	cdr3_nt	cdr3_aa
TRBV28	.	.	TRBJ1-2	TGTGCCAGCAACCGGGGGAACTATGGCTACACCTTC	CASNRGNYGYTF
TRBV7-2	.	.	TRBJ1-2	TGTGCCAGCAGCTTAGATCAGGGTCGGCGTGGCTACACCTTC	CASSLDQGRRGYTF
TRBV7-8	.	.	TRBJ2-5	TGTGCCAGCAGCTTAGCGATGGTAGCTGGCGGTGAGACCCAGTACTTC	CASSLAMVAGGETQYF
TRBV6-1	.	.	TRBJ1-2	TGTGCCAGCAGCGGGGAAGGCTATGGCTACACCTTC	CASSGEGYGYTF
TRBV5-6	TRBD2	.	TRBJ2-2	TGTGCCAGCAGCACCACTAGCGGGAAGACCGGGGAGCTGTTTTTT	CASSTTSGKTGELFF
TRBV28	.	once	TRBJ1-2	TGTGCCAGCACCCCTCAGGGAGTCTATGGCTACACCTTC	CASTPQGVYGYTF
TRBV28	.	.	TRBJ2-5	TGTGCCAGCAGTTCCCCAAAGGGTTTTCAAGAGACCCAGTACTTC	CASSSPKGFQETQYF
TRBV4-1	TRBD1	.	TRBJ1-5	TGCGCCAGCAGCCGAGAAGGCGGGACAGGGATTCAGCCCCAGCATTTT	CASSREGGTGIQPQHF
TRBV6-5	TRBD2	.	TRBJ2-1	TGTGCCAGCACCACACGGCTAGCGGCCAATGAGCAGTTCTTC	CASTTRLAANEQFF
TRBV5-6	TRBD1	.	TRBJ1-5	TGTGCCAGCAGCAGCAATAGAGGGACAGGGGGTAACAATCAGCCCCAGCATTTT	CASSSNRGTGGNNQPQHF
TRBV18	.	.	TRBJ1-1	TGTGCCAGCTCACTGGGGCCTGAAGCTTTCTTT	CASSLGPEAFF
TRBV4-3	.	.	TRBJ2-1	TGCGCCAGCAGCCGCCTCTCGGAGGGGGGGCATGAGCAGTTCTTC	CASSRLSEGGHEQFF
TRBV5-1	.	.	TRBJ1-5	TGCGCCAGCAGCCCAGACGGAGCGAATCAGCCCCAGCATTTT	CASSPDGANQPQHF
TRBV25-1	.	.	TRBJ2-7	TGTGCCAGCAGCCTTGAGGGCACCGCCTACGAGCAGTACTTC	CASSLEGTAYEQYF
TRBV5-4	TRBD1	.	TRBJ2-5	TGTGCCAGCTCTCCCCTCCCGGGACAGGGGACCCAGTACTTC	CASSPLPGQGTQYF
TRBV28	.	.	TRBJ2-3	TGTGCCAGCAGGGACGGGTTCACAGATACGCAGTATTTT	CASRDGFTDTQYF
TRBV7-3	.	.	TRBJ2-5	TGTGCCAGCAGCTCAATCCCCCAGGGGACCCAGTACTTC	CASSSIPQGTQYF
TRBV15	TRBD2	.	TRBJ2-3	TGTGCCACCAGCAGATCGGGACTAAGCACAGATACGCAGTATTTT	CATSRSGLSTDTQYF
TRBV9	.	once	TRBJ2-2	TGTGCCAGCAGCGTAGATGTTTACACCGGGGAGCTGTTTTTT	CASSVDVYTGELFF
TRBV5-1	.	.	TRBJ2-7	TGCGCCAGCAGCTCTACTACGTACGAGCAGTACTTC	CASSSTTYEQYF
TRBV7-8	TRBD1	.	TRBJ1-5	TGTGCCAGCAGCTTAGCGGGACAGGTCGGACAGCCCCAGCATTTT	CASSLAGQVGQPQHF
TRBV6-5	TRBD1	few	TRBJ2-7	TGTGCCAGCAGGAAGACAGGGATGTACGAGCAGTACTTC	CASRKTGMYEQYF
TRBV5-8	TRBD2	.	TRBJ2-7	TGTGCCAGCAGCAGAACCAAACGAGCGGGAGACATCTACGAGCAGTACTTC	CASSRTKRAGDIYEQYF
TRBV7-3	TRBD1	few	TRBJ1-1	TGTGCCAGCAGCTCACAGGGGGCGAGCGGCACTGAAGCTTTCTTT	CASSSQGASGTEAFF
TRBV25-1	TRBD2	.	TRBJ2-5	TGTGCCAGCAGTGAGGGAGGGCAAGAGACCCAGTACTTC	CASSEGGQETQYF
TRBV7-6	TRBD2	.	TRBJ2-1	TGTGCCAGCAGCCCCCGGGGACTAGCGGGAGGGCCCCCCTACAATGAGCAGTTCTTC	CASSPRGLAGGPPYNEQFF
TRBV5-1	TRBD1	.	TRBJ1-4	TGCGCCAGCAGCCTCGGACAGGGGGCAACTAATGAAAAACTGTTTTTT	CASSLGQGATNEKLFF
TRBV6-6	TRBD2	.	TRBJ2-1	TGTGCCAGCAGTTACTCAACACTAGCGGGCTATGAGCAGTTCTTC	CASSYSTLAGYEQFF
TRBV18	.	.	TRBJ1-1	TGTGCCAGCTCAGTTGGGAAGGGGAGCACTGAAGCTTTCTTT	CASSVGKGSTEAFF
TRBV18	.	.	TRBJ1-1	TGTGCCAGCTCACTAGGGACGAACACTGAAGCTTTCTTT	CASSLGTNTEAFF
TRBV27	.	few	TRBJ1-2	TGTGCCAGCAGCTCCGGGAGGGACAACGATGGCTACACCTTC	CASSSGRDNDGYTF
TRBV7-2	.	.	TRBJ1-2	TGTGCCAGCAGCTACGAGACTGGGGAGATCACCTTC	CASSYETGEITF
TRBV21-1	.	.	TRBJ2-2	TGTGCCAGCACCAAAGAAAGCCCCGCGAACACCGGGGAGCTGTTTTTT	CASTKESPANTGELFF
TRBV5-1	.	many	TRBJ2-1	TGCGCCAGCAGCTCCCAGGGGGGAGTCTACAATGAGCAGTTCTTC	CASSSQGGVYNEQFF
TRBV7-9	TRBD1	once	TRBJ1-4	TGTGCCAGCAGCCTAGACAGGGTATACGAAAAACTGTTTTTT	CASSLDRVYEKLFF
TRBV6-6	TRBD2	many	TRBJ2-3	TGTGCCAGTGGCGTAGCGGGGACAGATACGCAGTATTTT	CASGVAGTDTQYF
TRBV18	.	.	TRBJ1-1	TGTGCCAGCTCACCACAGGGGGAGACTGAAGCTTTCTTT	CASSPQGETEAFF
TRBV4-2	.	.	TRBJ2-1	TGTGCCAGCAGCCTTGGGAGGTCCCAGGCCTACAATGAGCAGTTCTTC	CASSLGRSQAYNEQFF
TRBV5-5	TRBD1	.	TRBJ1-5	TGTGCCAGCAGCTTGATAGCCGGACAGGGGGCAAGTGTTAGCAATCAGCCCCAGCATTTT	CASSLIAGQGASVSNQPQHF
TRBV15	.	.	TRBJ1-1	TGTGCCACCAGCAGAGAGGGCAGCATGAACACTGAAGCTTTCTTT	CATSREGSMNTEAFF
TRBV9	.	once	TRBJ2-1	TGTGCCAGCAGCCCGATAGTACTTACTTCCTACAATGAGCAGTTCTTC	CASSPIVLTSYNEQFF
TRBV9	.	few	TRBJ2-7	TGTGCCAGCAGCGTAGGAGGGGCGACCTACGAGCAGTACTTC	CASSVGGATYEQYF
TRBV5-6	.	.	TRBJ2-5	TGTGCCAGCAGCCTTGGAGCCTCTTACCAAGAGACCCAGTACTTC	CASSLGASYQETQYF
TRBV20-1	.	many	TRBJ2-1	TGCAGTGCTAGAGCTGGGAATGAGCAGTTCTTC	CSARAGNEQFF
TRBV7-9	TRBD1	.	TRBJ1-2	TGTGCCAGCAGCTTAGGCAACAGGGGTCCCTATGGCTACACCTTC	CASSLGNRGPYGYTF